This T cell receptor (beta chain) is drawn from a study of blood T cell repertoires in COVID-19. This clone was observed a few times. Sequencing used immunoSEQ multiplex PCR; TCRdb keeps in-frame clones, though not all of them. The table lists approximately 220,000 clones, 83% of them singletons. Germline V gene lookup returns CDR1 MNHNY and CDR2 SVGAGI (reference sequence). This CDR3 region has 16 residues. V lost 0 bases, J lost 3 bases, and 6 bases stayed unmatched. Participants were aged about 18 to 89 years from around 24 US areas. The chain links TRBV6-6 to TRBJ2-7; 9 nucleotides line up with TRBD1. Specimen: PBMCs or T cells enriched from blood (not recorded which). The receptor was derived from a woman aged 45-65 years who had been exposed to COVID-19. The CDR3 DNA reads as TGTGCCAGCAGTTACTCACACGGGACAGGGTTCTACGAGCAGTACTTC. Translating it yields CASSYSHGTGFYEQYF.